The 6 T cell receptor beta chains listed next were all sequenced from one sample in a study of response to subunit inactivated influenza vaccine. TCRdb called the RT-PCR reads again in MiXCR, with one record for every CDR3 protein. The sample shows more than 400,000 distinct CDR3 sequences, roughly 11% of them seen only once. Sequencing used PBMCs from blood, obtained more than 35 days after vaccination. These receptors were taken from a man in his fifties or sixties who received an inactivated influenza vaccine.

This clonotype has at least ten counts. This chain links TRBV25-1 with TRBJ1-2, with 7 nucleotides matching TRBD1. The ends lost 4 bases at V and 2 bases at J; junction bases unmatched: 4. The CDR3 has 14 residues. Germline V gene data show CDR1 as MGHDK and CDR2 as SYGVNS. The CDR3: CASSVDRVNYGYTF. The CDR3 DNA follows: TGTGCCAGCAGTGTCGACAGGGTGAACTATGGCTACACCTTC.

This clonotype was seen a few times. The DNA for the CDR3 is TGCGCCAGCAGCCAGCAGGGGTTGGTCACAGATACGCAGTATTTT. Translating gives CASSQQGLVTDTQYF. The chain recombines TRBV4-1 with TRBJ2-3; D is possibly TRBD1 (6 bases). The CDR3 runs to 15 residues. V was trimmed by 3 bases and J by 2 bases, leaving 12 bases between them. Germline CDR1 reads MGHRA; CDR2 reads YSYEKL.

The genes are TRBV15 and TRBJ2-2; D remains unclear. The germline V gene encodes CDR1 LNHNV and CDR2 YYDKDF (reference sequence). This CDR3 contains 13 residues. V lost 0 bases, J lost 7 bases, and 6 bases lay in between. In DNA, the CDR3 is TGTGCCACCAGCAGAGATATGGACGGGGAGCTGTTTTTT. Amino acids: CATSRDMDGELFF. Combining the CDR3 with reference TRBV15 and TRBJ2-2 gives the whole variable domain DAMVIQNPRYQVTQFGKPVTLSCSQTLNHNVMYWYQQKSSQAPKLLFHYYDKDFNNEADTPDNFQSRRPNTSFCFLDIRSPGLGDTAMYLCATSRDMDGELFFGEGSRLTVL.

The chain recombines TRBV20-1 with TRBJ1-1; the D is unclear. CDR1 and CDR2 (germline): DFQATT, SNEGSKA (reference sequence). The CDR3 consists of 13 residues. V was clipped by 6 bases and J by 3 bases, with 14 bases between them. The CDR3 loop reads CSALNIGYTEAFF. In DNA, the CDR3 is TGCAGTGCCCTTAATATAGGGTACACTGAAGCTTTCTTT.

This clonotype was recorded many times. The rearrangement links TRBV20-1 to TRBJ2-1; 7 positions match TRBD2. Germline CDR1 is DFQATT and CDR2 is SNEGSKA (reference sequence). The CDR3 extends over 16 amino acids. The trim removed 4 bases at V and 4 bases at J, leaving 13 bases unmatched. The CDR3 bases are TGCAGTGCTATTAGGGCTAGCGGCAGGTTTTACAATGAGCAGTTCTTC. Its protein product is CSAIRASGRFYNEQFF.

This clonotype was seen a few times. One junction end disagrees with the germline gene, perhaps due to a read error. The chain couples TRBV20-1 to TRBJ2-7; TRBD2 agrees at 8 bases. The CDR3 is 12 residues long. The germline V gene encodes CDR1 DFQATT and CDR2 SNEGSKA (reference sequence). The CDR3 region is CSGLAGGEPQKF. In DNA form, the CDR3 reads TGCAGCGGACTTGCGGGGGGCGAGCCGCAGAAGTTC.